This T cell receptor beta chain was obtained from a study of T cells in Graves' hyperthyroidism and ophthalmopathy. Study-wide findings and caveats: In blood, most of the thyroid clonotypes expanded above 0.001 were also present.

TCR beta CDR3 region amplification was performed from RNA transcripts. The TCR CDR3 was amplified in a first-round RT-PCR using the HTBI primer set. TCRdb itself ran the multiplex PCR reads through MiXCR, one entry per CDR3 protein. The sample holds under 300,000 distinct CDR3 sequences, roughly 13% seen once. CDR3 size: 14 residues. The germline V gene has CDR1 SGHNT and CDR2 YENEEA. Deletions cut 5 bases from V and 7 bases from J, with 17 bases between. In this sample, this clonotype turned up many times. Its specificity is unknown. The TCR comes from a woman aged 40 to 50 with Graves' hyperthyroidism. Source material: blood. This chain connects TRBV11-3 to TRBJ1-2; D remains ambiguous. DNA of the CDR3: TGTGCCAGCAGCGCTGAGACTCCTCGTGGTGGCTACACCTTC. It encodes CASSAETPRGGYTF.